A single sample gave rise to the 19 T cell receptor beta chains below, sequenced in a study of T-cell memory formation after mild COVID-19. TCRdb redid the calling of the 5' RACE reads with MiXCR, one entry per CDR3 protein. This table holds hundreds of thousands of distinct CDR3 sequences, less than 20% found once. Sequencing was carried out using PBMCs or a T cell subset sorted from them (not recorded which). Every receptor here comes from a young man who had mild COVID-19 (a few samples of this study predate the infection). Cell type and time point are not known.

Judged by abundance, this clonotype is large. V usage is TRBV14 and J usage is TRBJ2-7, with D possibly being TRBD1 (6 bases). Per the germline V gene, CDR1 is SGHDN and CDR2 is FVKESK. Trimming stripped 6 bases from V and 6 bases from J, with 15 bases between. CDR3 length equals 13 residues. CDR3 region: CASSTDVQGEQYV. The DNA for the CDR3 is TGTGCCAGCAGTACGGACGTACAGGGCGAGCAGTACGTC.

This clonotype was counted between two and nine times. This chain uses TRBV4-1 with TRBJ1-2; maybe TRBD1 (5 bases). Germline V gene sequence: CDR1 MGHRA, CDR2 YSYEKL. Trimming cost V 4 bases and J 1 base, with 16 bases left between them. The CDR3 length is 16 residues. CDR3 protein: CASSPSAGTDNYGYTF. CDR3 sequence (DNA): TGCGCCAGCAGCCCCTCGGCCGGGACCGATAACTATGGCTACACCTTC.

This clonotype came up a few times. The chain employs TRBV6-5 and TRBJ2-3; TRBD1 or TRBD2 may be the D gene (6 bases each). Germline CDR1 and CDR2: MNHEY and SVGAGI. This CDR3 has 17 residues. Between the trimmed V and J ends, which lost 0 bases and 3 bases, there was a span of 16 bases. The CDR3 reads CASSYSLGGFGTDTQYF. CDR3 DNA sequence: TGTGCCAGCAGTTACTCACTCGGGGGCTTTGGGACAGATACGCAGTATTTT.

This chain joins TRBV7-2 and TRBJ2-4; maybe TRBD1 (6 bases). CDR1 SGHTA and CDR2 FQGNSA come from the germline V gene. CDR3 length: 14 amino acids. Trimming stripped 5 bases from V and 9 bases from J, with 17 bases between. CDR3 in DNA: TGTGCCAGCAGCCCAGGACAGAAAAGGGGCATTCAGTACTTC. This codes for CASSPGQKRGIQYF.

On this clonotype: This may come from a read error, since a much larger clone is one base off. The V call is TRBV7-2, the J call TRBJ2-6; D is tentatively TRBD1 or TRBD2 (5 bases each). Trimming cost V 9 bases and J 1 base, with 13 bases left between them. This CDR3 spans 15 amino acids. CDR1 is SGHTA, CDR2 FQGNSA, per germline. CDR3 bases: TGTGCCAGGACCTATTGGGGGTCTGGGGCCAACGTCCTGACTTTC. Its protein is CARTYWGSGANVLTF.

This chain joins TRBV5-1 and TRBJ2-5; possible D gene TRBD1, 5 bases. Germline-derived CDR1 and CDR2 are SGHRS and YFSETQ. The V end lost 0 bases, the J end lost 5 bases, and 8 bases lay between the germline ends. The CDR3 totals 13 residues. The DNA of the CDR3 is TGCGCCAGCAGCTTGGAAGGGGCGGAGACCCAGTACTTC. Its protein product is CASSLEGAETQYF.

This clonotype was observed a few times. The V call is TRBV4-2, the J call TRBJ2-4; 10 nucleotides match TRBD2. This CDR3 spans 19 amino acids. The germline V gene has CDR1 LGHNA and CDR2 YNFKEQ. The V and J ends lost 1 base and 9 bases, in that order; junction bases with no gene match: 18. The CDR3 reads CASSQGAAGGPKGFGIQYF. For the CDR3, the DNA is TGTGCCAGCAGCCAAGGGGCAGCGGGGGGGCCAAAAGGGTTTGGCATTCAGTACTTC.

The chain has TRBV2 and TRBJ2-2, with D possibly being TRBD1 (6 bases). The CDR3 runs 15 residues. V lost 4 bases to trimming and J lost 2 bases, with 11 bases between them. Germline V CDR1 and CDR2: SNHLY, FYNNEI. CDR3 protein: CASSVDRINTGELFF. Written as DNA, the CDR3 is TGTGCCAGCAGTGTGGACAGAATCAACACCGGGGAGCTGTTTTTT.

CDR3 protein: CASSQQTGVGTEAFF. The DNA for the CDR3 is TGCGCCAGCAGCCAGCAGACAGGCGTCGGAACTGAAGCTTTCTTT. This chain joins TRBV4-3 and TRBJ1-1; D perhaps matches TRBD1 (6 bases). CDR3 length: 15 amino acids. From germline, CDR1 is LGHNA and CDR2 YSLEER. Trimming cost V 3 bases and J 5 bases, with 16 bases left between them.

The V gene is TRBV7-9, the J gene TRBJ1-2; D possibly corresponds to TRBD1 (6 bases). V gave up 5 bases and J gave up 2 bases, with 21 bases separating them. The germline V gene has CDR1 SEHNR and CDR2 FQNEAQ (reference sequence). The CDR3 is made up of 17 amino acids. CDR3 bases: TGTGCCAGCAGCCCAGGGGCAGGGTCAAGAGAAAACTATGGCTACACCTTC. Amino acid sequence: CASSPGAGSRENYGYTF.

This clonotype was observed a handful of times. The chain has TRBV6-2 or TRBV6-3 and TRBJ2-3; a weak D match, TRBD2 (6 bases). This CDR3 is 15 amino acids long. CDR1 and CDR2 (germline): MNHEY, SVGEGT. Trimming shortened V by 10 bases and J by 3 bases, and 20 bases separated the two germline ends. The CDR3 DNA sequence: TGTGCCATCACCCCGGGGAGGAGTAGGACAGATACGCAGTATTTT. It codes for CAITPGRSRTDTQYF.

The CDR3 DNA sequence: TGCAGTGCTAGAGGTCGGGAATCAGCCTACGAGCAGTACTTC. It specifies CSARGRESAYEQYF. This chain connects TRBV20-1 to TRBJ2-7; tentative D call: TRBD2 (5 bases). Trimming stripped 1 base from V and 2 bases from J, with 12 bases between. CDR1 and CDR2 (germline): DFQATT, SNEGSKA (reference sequence). This CDR3 contains 14 residues.

This clonotype was detected only a few times. The chain carries TRBV7-9 and TRBJ2-5, with D hard to call. Between the trimmed V and J ends, which lost 5 bases and 6 bases, there was a span of 7 bases. The CDR3 is 11 amino acids. From germline, CDR1 is SEHNR and CDR2 FQNEAQ (reference sequence). The CDR3 is CASSLKKTQYF. CDR3 DNA sequence: TGTGCCAGCAGCCTTAAGAAGACCCAGTACTTC. Full variable domain (outside the CDR3, taken from reference TRBV7-9 and TRBJ2-5): DTGVSQNPRHKITKRGQNVTFRCDPISEHNRLYWYRQTLGQGPEFLTYFQNEAQLEKSRLLSDRFSAERPKGSFSTLEIQRTEQGDSAMYLCASSLKKTQYFGPGTRLLVL.

In this sample, this clonotype turned up a few times. The V gene is TRBV5-1, the J gene TRBJ2-3, with no clear D. CDR1 and CDR2 from the germline V gene are SGHRS and YFSETQ. Between the trimmed V and J ends, which lost 2 bases and 6 bases, there was a span of 10 bases. The CDR3 runs 13 residues. The CDR3 region is CASSFWDWDTQYF. In DNA, the CDR3 is TGCGCCAGCAGCTTTTGGGATTGGGATACGCAGTATTTT.

The chain uses TRBV12-3 or TRBV12-4 and TRBJ2-6, with D tentatively TRBD1 (6 bases). Trimming took 2 bases from V and 2 from J, leaving 10 bases between them. The CDR3 is 16 amino acids. The chain's CDR3 is CASSLSYRAGANVLTF. CDR3 sequence (DNA): TGTGCCAGCAGTTTATCCTACAGGGCTGGGGCCAACGTCCTGACTTTC.

The V and J genes are TRBV12-3 or TRBV12-4 and TRBJ1-4, with D uncertain. This CDR3 region has 16 residues. V shed 5 bases and J shed 4 bases, with 17 bases lying between them. Written as DNA, the CDR3 is TGTGCCAGCAGTCCTAGGCGGCGCACCTTTAATGAAAAACTGTTTTTT. It yields the protein CASSPRRRTFNEKLFF.

CDR3 in amino acids: CASSYDGANSPLHF. CDR3 DNA sequence: TGTGCCAGCAGTTACGACGGGGCCAATTCACCCCTCCACTTT. The chain combines TRBV6-2 or TRBV6-3 with TRBJ1-6, with D tentatively TRBD1 (5 bases). Per germline, CDR1 MNHEY and CDR2 SVGEGT. The CDR3 consists of 14 residues. V was clipped by 2 bases and J by 7 bases, with 9 bases between them.

This clonotype was found many times. This rearrangement joins TRBV5-1 to TRBJ2-2; tentatively, D is TRBD1 or TRBD2 (5 bases each). CDR1 is SGHRS, CDR2 YFSETQ, per germline. This CDR3 is built from 16 residues. Trimming took off 4 bases at V and 0 bases at J, with 13 bases between the two ends. The CDR3 loop reads CASSVRGAANTGELFF. In DNA form, the CDR3 reads TGCGCCAGCAGCGTTCGAGGGGCAGCGAACACCGGGGAGCTGTTTTTT.

The chain joins TRBV20-1 to TRBJ2-5; TRBD2 matches 9 bases. This CDR3 contains 13 residues. Losses at the gene ends were 6 bases for V and 3 bases for J; bases not matched to a gene: 5. CDR1 is DFQATT and CDR2 is SNEGSKA in the germline V gene (reference sequence). The CDR3 bases are TGCAGTGCAAAAGCGGGGGGTAAAGAGACCCAGTACTTC. Protein product: CSAKAGGKETQYF.